These T cell receptor beta chains were read from a single sample in a study of STAT5B mutations in CD4+ large granular lymphocyte leukemia. Libraries were prepared by immunoSEQ multiplex PCR; TCRdb keeps only in-frame clonotypes and omits some of them. The sample holds around 34,000 clones, roughly 80% seen once. Sequencing was carried out using CD4+ T cells from blood buffy coats. The source of these receptors is a human donor in good health. Each CDR3 is given with its conserved first and last residue. D genes are given only for firm matches. The size entry is marked missing in some rows and otherwise reads once, few, many or a size class.

CDR3aa | CDR3nt | v_gene | abundance | j_gene | d_gene
CAGRQGTDGYTF | TGTGCCGGCAGACAGGGTACGGATGGCTACACCTTC | TRBV28 | . | TRBJ1-2 | TRBD1
CASSRIGSTDTQYF | TGTGCCAGCAGCAGGATCGGGAGTACAGATACGCAGTATTTT | TRBV6-5 | . | TRBJ2-3 | .
CASGTVREQYF | TGTGCCAGCGGGACGGTTCGCGAGCAGTACTTC | TRBV6-5 | . | TRBJ2-7 | .
CASSLSVNTEAFF | TGTGCCAGCAGCTTATCGGTTAACACTGAAGCTTTCTTT | TRBV7-7 | . | TRBJ1-1 | .
CASSQDAGPGRTGELFF | TGTGCCAGCAGCCAAGACGCGGGGCCAGGGCGGACCGGGGAGCTGTTTTTT | TRBV4-2 | . | TRBJ2-2 | .
CASSPRQGRHEQYF | TGTGCCAGCTCCCCTCGGCAGGGGCGCCACGAGCAGTACTTC | TRBV18 | once | TRBJ2-7 | .
CASRIGGAGQPQHF | TGTGCCAGCAGGATCGGGGGGGCCGGCCAGCCCCAGCATTTT | TRBV5-6 | . | TRBJ1-5 | .
CAWSSGVTEAFF | TGTGCCTGGAGTTCCGGGGTTACTGAAGCTTTCTTT | TRBV30 | . | TRBJ1-1 | .
CASSFQGGSETQYF | TGTGCCAGCAGTTTTCAGGGGGGATCGGAGACCCAGTACTTC | TRBV28 | . | TRBJ2-5 | .
CASRVPGLTNQPQHF | TGTGCCAGTAGAGTTCCCGGACTGACCAATCAGCCCCAGCATTTT | TRBV19 | . | TRBJ1-5 | .
CASSSSAGSNQPQHF | TGTGCCAGCAGTTCATCTGCGGGGAGCAATCAGCCCCAGCATTTT | TRBV28 | . | TRBJ1-5 | .
CASSQDSWRTEAFF | TGCGCCAGCAGCCAAGATTCGTGGAGGACTGAAGCTTTCTTT | TRBV4-1 | . | TRBJ1-1 | .
CASSSTRDSGPVGQYF | TGCGCCAGCAGTTCAACCCGGGACAGCGGTCCAGTCGGGCAGTACTTC | TRBV10-1 | . | TRBJ2-7 | TRBD1
CASMGPNPNYGYTF | TGCGCCAGCATGGGGCCGAATCCTAACTATGGCTACACCTTC | TRBV5-1 | . | TRBJ1-2 | .
CASSYDRYEQYF | TGTGCCAGCAGTTACGACAGATACGAGCAGTACTTC | TRBV28 | . | TRBJ2-7 | .
CASRDQNYGYTF | TGTGCCAGTCGGGATCAGAACTATGGCTACACCTTC | TRBV19 | . | TRBJ1-2 | .
CASSLGPSSGELFF | TGTGCCAGCAGCTTAGGTCCGAGTTCTGGGGAGCTGTTTTTT | TRBV7-3 | . | TRBJ2-2 | .
CASSRGTVYEQYF | TGTGCCAGCAGCCGGGGGACAGTGTACGAGCAGTACTTC | TRBV7-2 | . | TRBJ2-7 | .
CASSRQGALETQYF | TGTGCCAGCAGCAGACAGGGGGCTTTGGAGACCCAGTACTTC | TRBV5-4 | . | TRBJ2-5 | TRBD1
CASSIGRSAIEQYF | TGTGCCAGTAGTATCGGGCGGTCGGCGATCGAGCAGTACTTC | TRBV19 | . | TRBJ2-7 | .
CASSYFRAETQYF | TGTGCCAGCAGTTACTTTAGAGCAGAGACCCAGTACTTC | TRBV6-5 | . | TRBJ2-5 | .
CASSLPRDTEAFF | TGTGCCAGCAGTTTACCTCGGGACACTGAAGCTTTCTTT | TRBV28 | . | TRBJ1-1 | .
CASQRLGNQPQHF | TGTGCCAGCCAGCGCCTCGGTAATCAGCCCCAGCATTTT | TRBV28 | few | TRBJ1-5 | .
CASSSRGQSTGELFF | TGCGCCAGCAGCTCTCGTGGGCAGAGCACCGGGGAGCTGTTTTTT | TRBV5-1 | . | TRBJ2-2 | .
CASSQGQQEEQFF | TGTGCCAGCAGCCAAGGGCAGCAAGAAGAGCAGTTCTTC | TRBV4-2 | . | TRBJ2-1 | .